This T cell receptor beta chain was sequenced for a study of cytomegalovirus exposure and HLA in healthy donors. Study results and caveats: It was reportedly the case that the classifier diagnosed cytomegalovirus status with high specificity and sensitivity. A list of around 150 TCR beta chains associated with cytomegalovirus was given.

Repertoires were generated with immunoSEQ multiplex PCR, while TCRdb's copy carries only in-frame clones and drops some. The sample shows about 220,000 clones, 88% of them seen only once. Remarks on this clone: As yet, its antigen is unknown.

The source is a woman under 30 in good health and CMV-seronegative. Sequencing was done on a sample of PBMCs.

The CDR3: CASSGQGPLYEQYF. The CDR3 bases are TGTGCCAGCTCGGGACAGGGACCCCTTTACGAGCAGTACTTC. This chain connects TRBV6-1 to TRBJ2-7; TRBD1 aligns across 9 bases. The CDR3 contains 14 residues. From germline, CDR1 is MNHNS and CDR2 SASEGT. The V gene end was trimmed by 8 bases and the J gene end by 4 bases; junction bases not matched to a gene: 9.